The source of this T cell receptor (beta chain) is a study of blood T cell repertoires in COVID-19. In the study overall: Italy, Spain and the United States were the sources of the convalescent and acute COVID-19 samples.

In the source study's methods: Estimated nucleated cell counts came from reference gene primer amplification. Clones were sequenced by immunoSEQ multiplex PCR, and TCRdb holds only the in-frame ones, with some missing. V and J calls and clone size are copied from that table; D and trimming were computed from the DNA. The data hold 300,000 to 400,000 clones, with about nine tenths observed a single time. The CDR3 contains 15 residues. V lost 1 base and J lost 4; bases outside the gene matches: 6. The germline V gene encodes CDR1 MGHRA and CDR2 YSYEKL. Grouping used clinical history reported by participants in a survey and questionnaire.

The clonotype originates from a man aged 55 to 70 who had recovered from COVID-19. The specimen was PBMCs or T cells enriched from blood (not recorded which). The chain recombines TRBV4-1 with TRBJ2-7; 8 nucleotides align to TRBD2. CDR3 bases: TGCGCCAGCAGCCAAGCAGGTGGCGGGAGGTACGAGCAGTACTTC. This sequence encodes CASSQAGGGRYEQYF.